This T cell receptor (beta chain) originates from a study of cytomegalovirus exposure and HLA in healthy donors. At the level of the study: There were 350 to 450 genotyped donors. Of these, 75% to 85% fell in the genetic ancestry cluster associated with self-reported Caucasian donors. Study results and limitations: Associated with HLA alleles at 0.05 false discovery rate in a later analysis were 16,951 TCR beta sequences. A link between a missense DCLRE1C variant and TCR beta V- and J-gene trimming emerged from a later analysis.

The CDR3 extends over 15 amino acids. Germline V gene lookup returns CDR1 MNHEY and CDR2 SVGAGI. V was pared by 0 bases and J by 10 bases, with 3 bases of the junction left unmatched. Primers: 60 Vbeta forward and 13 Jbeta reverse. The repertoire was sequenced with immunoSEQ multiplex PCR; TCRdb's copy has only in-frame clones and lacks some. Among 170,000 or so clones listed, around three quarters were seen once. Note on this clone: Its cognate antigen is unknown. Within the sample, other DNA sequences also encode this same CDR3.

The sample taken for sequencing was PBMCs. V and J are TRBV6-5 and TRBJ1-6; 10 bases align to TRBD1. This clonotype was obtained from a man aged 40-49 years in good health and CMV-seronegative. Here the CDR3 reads CASSYSGQGGSPLHF. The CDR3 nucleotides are TGTGCCAGCAGTTACTCCGGACAGGGGGGCTCACCCCTCCACTTT.